This T cell receptor (beta chain) was identified in a study of Graves' ophthalmopathy and Graves' hyperthyroidism. Overall study results and limits: The model achieved 70.59% sensitivity and around 78% specificity for ophthalmopathy progression.

Comment on this clonotype: Antigen unknown.

RNA served as the template for amplifying TCR beta CDR3 regions. RT-PCR with HTBI primers came first, then second-round multiplex PCR. TCRdb passed the multiplex PCR reads through MiXCR, listing each CDR3 protein once. The sample consists of over 650,000 distinct CDR3 sequences, 35% to 50% of them appearing once. The CDR3 is 15 residues long. The J segment lost 0 bases and the V segment lost 7 bases, leaving 11 bases of the junction unmatched. Germline V CDR1 and CDR2: SQVTM, ANQGSEA. The receptor comes from an adult man with Graves' ophthalmopathy. The chain recombines TRBV29-1 with TRBJ2-7, with 8 bases aligning to TRBD1. Sequencing was carried out using peripheral blood. CDR3 protein: CSARDRSYFSYEQYF. CDR3 in DNA: TGCAGCGCACGGGACAGGAGCTATTTCTCCTACGAGCAGTACTTC.